What follows are 17 T cell receptor beta chains derived from one specimen sequenced in a study of cytomegalovirus exposure and HLA in healthy donors. Primers included in the PCR were 60 Vbeta and 13 Jbeta primers. Method: immunoSEQ multiplex PCR; TCRdb's copy keeps in-frame clones and lacks some. This sample has 150,000 to 200,000 clones, with around 82% found just once. Sequencing was done on a sample of PBMCs. Receptors originate from a man aged 18 to 30 in good health and CMV-seronegative.

V and J are TRBV4-3 and TRBJ2-5, with a weak D call TRBD2 (7 bases). The CDR3 loop spans 19 amino acids. In germline, CDR1 is LGHNA, CDR2 YSLEER. Deletions cut 0 bases from V and 1 base from J, with 21 bases between. In DNA form, the CDR3 reads TGCGCCAGCAGCCAAGAGTCGGAGGTCTCGGGGGGCCCCCAAGAGACCCAGTACTTC. Translating it yields CASSQESEVSGGPQETQYF.

V usage is TRBV5-1 and J usage is TRBJ2-7; tentatively, D is TRBD1 (6 bases). The V end was cut by 3 bases, the J end by 0 bases, with 10 bases between. Germline V gives CDR1 SGHRS, CDR2 YFSETQ. The CDR3 contains 14 residues. DNA of the CDR3: TGCGCCAGCAGCTCGACAGGAGCCTCCTACGAGCAGTACTTC. Residues: CASSSTGASYEQYF.

V usage is TRBV7-2 and J usage is TRBJ2-1, with 13 nucleotides matching TRBD2. The CDR3 totals 15 residues. The V gene end was trimmed by 4 bases and the J gene end by 8 bases; junction bases not matched to a gene: 5. Germline values: CDR1 SGHTA, CDR2 FQGNSA. The chain's CDR3 is CASSWGLAGRDEQFF. CDR3 in DNA: TGTGCCAGCAGCTGGGGACTAGCGGGGAGGGATGAGCAGTTCTTC.

CDR3 sequence reads: CASSSTGLYQPQHF. CDR3 DNA: TGTGCCAGCAGTTCAACAGGGTTGTACCAGCCCCAGCATTTT. The chain has TRBV28 and TRBJ1-5, with D perhaps matching TRBD1 (6 bases). This CDR3 region has 14 residues. The germline V and J ends were trimmed by 4 bases and 7 bases, with 14 bases remaining between them. The V gene's germline CDR1 is MDHEN and CDR2 SYDVKM.

The chain carries TRBV7-2 and TRBJ2-3; 8 nucleotides line up with TRBD1. Germline V gene sequence: CDR1 SGHTA, CDR2 FQGNSA. The V and J ends lost 1 base and 8 bases, in that order; junction bases with no gene match: 8. This CDR3 has 15 amino acids. CDR3 nucleotide sequence: TGTGCCAGCAGCTTAGGGACAGGGAGAAGTGTTACGCAGTATTTT. Translation: CASSLGTGRSVTQYF.

This clone was observed once. The J gene is TRBJ2-5, the V gene TRBV29-1; perhaps TRBD2 as D (6 bases). The closer fit of TRBJ2-7 to the DNA end suggests the J call may be wrong. The CDR3 contains 16 residues. Germline-derived CDR1 and CDR2 are SQVTM and ANQGSEA. CDR3 in DNA: TGCAGCGTTGAACGTTTCCCACTAGCACACAACTACGAGCAGTACTTC. Translated, it gives CSVERFPLAHNYEQYF.

The V and J genes are TRBV29-1 and TRBJ2-1; 10 positions agree with TRBD2. Germline CDR1 and CDR2: SQVTM and ANQGSEA. V shed 7 bases, J shed 3 bases, and the junction held 6 bases outside the gene matches. The CDR3 runs 14 residues. CDR3 protein: CSAQAGGSYNEQFF. As DNA, the CDR3 is TGCAGCGCTCAAGCGGGAGGGAGCTACAATGAGCAGTTCTTC.

The V and J genes are TRBV5-1 and TRBJ1-5, with 9 bases lining up with TRBD1. Germline lookup yields CDR1 SGHRS and CDR2 YFSETQ. Germline trimming cut 3 bases from V and 2 bases from J; bases unmatched to any gene: 12. This CDR3 is 18 amino acids long. CDR3: CASSSKQGAQVGNQPQHF. In nucleotides, the CDR3 is TGCGCCAGCAGCTCGAAACAGGGGGCTCAGGTAGGCAATCAGCCCCAGCATTTT. The whole variable domain, filled in from reference TRBV5-1 and TRBJ1-5, reads KAGVTQTPRYLIKTRGQQVTLSCSPISGHRSVSWYQQTPGQGLQFLFEYFSETQRNKGNFPGRFSGRQFSNSRSEMNVSTLELGDSALYLCASSSKQGAQVGNQPQHFGDGTRLSIL.

CDR3 in amino acids: CASGTGLPSGANVLTF. For the CDR3, the DNA is TGTGCCAGTGGTACAGGCTTACCCTCTGGGGCCAACGTCCTGACTTTC. The chain couples TRBV19 to TRBJ2-6; TRBD1 might be the D (5 bases). The CDR3 sequence is 16 residues long. Trimming cost V 8 bases and J 0 bases, with 14 bases left between them. CDR1 LNHDA and CDR2 SQIVND come from the germline V gene (reference sequence).

This clone showed up just once. The junction departs from germline at one end; a sequencing error may be responsible. This chain joins TRBV5-4 and TRBJ1-2; D call uncertain. There are 13 residues in the CDR3. The germline gives CDR1 SGHNT, CDR2 YYREEE (reference sequence). The CDR3 bases are TGTGCCAGCAGCTTGGGCCCTCGACTCCTCACCCCCTTC. Residues: CASSLGPRLLTPF.

The chain joins TRBV6-6 to TRBJ1-5; 7 bases align to TRBD1. Germline loops: CDR1 MNHNY, CDR2 SVGAGI (reference sequence). There are 15 residues in the CDR3. The V and J ends lost 6 bases and 1 base, in that order; junction bases with no gene match: 6. This CDR3 is CASRKQGDSNQPQHF. CDR3 nucleotides: TGTGCCAGCAGAAAGCAGGGGGACAGCAATCAGCCCCAGCATTTT.

DNA of the CDR3: TGTGCCAGCAGCTTGCGGTCAGGGGAAGAGACCCAGTACTTC. Protein sequence: CASSLRSGEETQYF. V usage is TRBV5-4 and J usage is TRBJ2-5; TRBD1 is a possible D gene (6 bases). Germline CDR1 SGHNT, CDR2 YYREEE (reference sequence). There are 14 residues in the CDR3. V lost 1 base and J 3 bases, leaving 10 bases between the germline ends.

The rearrangement links TRBV6-5 to TRBJ2-3; D gene ambiguous. Germline V lookup: CDR1 MNHEY, CDR2 SVGAGI. V dropped 4 bases and J dropped 3 bases, with 11 bases sitting between them. The CDR3 consists of 14 residues. The CDR3 is CASSSTHGTDTQYF. In DNA, the CDR3 is TGTGCCAGCAGTTCTACGCACGGGACAGATACGCAGTATTTT.

A word on this clone: Other DNA sequences from this sample encode an identical CDR3 as well. The chain links TRBV6-1 to TRBJ1-5; possibly TRBD1 for D (5 bases). Germline loops: CDR1 MNHNS, CDR2 SASEGT. V was clipped by 0 bases and J by 11 bases, with 11 bases between them. The CDR3 contains 13 residues. This chain's CDR3 is CASSEAGRGSQHF. The CDR3 nucleotides read TGTGCCAGCAGTGAAGCAGGTAGGGGTTCCCAGCATTTT.

The chain links TRBV25-1 to TRBJ1-5, with D maybe TRBD1 (5 bases). Germline-derived CDR1 and CDR2 are MGHDK and SYGVNS. This CDR3 spans 13 amino acids. The ends were cut back, 2 bases at V and 9 bases at J, with 11 bases in the middle. In nucleotides, the CDR3 is TGTGCCAGCAGTGAAAGGGGAGGACTGCCCCAGCATTTT. Translating it yields CASSERGGLPQHF.

The rearrangement uses TRBV7-6 and TRBJ2-1, with D unclear. In germline, CDR1 is SGHVS, CDR2 FNYEAQ. V was trimmed by 4 bases and J by 0 bases, leaving 25 bases between them. The CDR3 is 20 amino acids. CDR3 in DNA: TGTGCCAGCAGCTCCTTTAGCAGCTGGTTCGTTCCTAGCTCCTACAATGAGCAGTTCTTC. It specifies CASSSFSSWFVPSSYNEQFF.

The sample holds a few counts of this clone. The chain uses TRBV10-2 and TRBJ1-1; 7 bases line up with TRBD1. V dropped 3 bases and J dropped 6; count of bases not matched to a gene: 7. In germline, CDR1 is WSHSY, CDR2 SAAADI. The CDR3 totals 14 residues. The CDR3 DNA is TGCGCCAGCAGTGAAGACAGGGCCCAACCTGAAGCTTTCTTT. Protein: CASSEDRAQPEAFF.